Shown below are 9 T cell receptor beta chains from a single sample sequenced in a study of CD8 T cells in ankylosing spondylitis. TCRdb re-derived calls from the 5' RACE reads in MiXCR, one entry per CDR3 protein. The data hold 250,000 to 350,000 distinct CDR3 sequences, with more than 20% observed a single time. Sequencing used blood, either unsorted or a sorted T cell fraction (not recorded which). The receptors come from a female donor with ankylosing spondylitis or in good health (not recorded which).

This clonotype was detected only a few times. The chain uses TRBV15 and TRBJ2-1; TRBD2 agrees at 9 bases. The CDR3 extends over 14 amino acids. Germline values: CDR1 LNHNV, CDR2 YYDKDF (reference sequence). Trimming at V came to 8 bases and at J to 0 bases, leaving 2 bases not matched to a gene. CDR3 residues: CATLSGSSYNEQFF. Here the CDR3 DNA reads TGTGCCACCCTTAGCGGGAGCTCCTACAATGAGCAGTTCTTC.

This clonotype has just a few counts. The V gene is TRBV20-1, the J gene TRBJ1-1; D ambiguous. The CDR3 is 11 residues long. Germline assignment: CDR1 DFQATT and CDR2 SNEGSKA (reference sequence). V was pared by 6 bases and J by 6 bases, with 11 bases between. The CDR3 bases are TGCAGTGCCACAAAACGGGCTGAAGCTTTCTTT. Its protein is CSATKRAEAFF.

V usage is TRBV11-2 and J usage is TRBJ2-1, with 7 positions matching TRBD1. Per germline, CDR1 SGHAT and CDR2 FQNNGV. V lost 6 bases to trimming and J lost 0 bases; unmatched junction nucleotides: 8. The CDR3 covers 16 residues. CDR3 protein: CASRDRAWSSYNEQFF. The CDR3 nucleotides are TGTGCCAGCAGAGACAGGGCCTGGAGCTCCTACAATGAGCAGTTCTTC.

This clonotype was recorded many times. V gene TRBV5-5 combines with J gene TRBJ1-2, with D maybe TRBD1 (6 bases). Germline V gene data show CDR1 as SGHKS and CDR2 as YYEKEE (reference sequence). This CDR3 comprises 13 residues. Trimming pared 0 bases from V and 4 bases from J, leaving 7 bases between. DNA of the CDR3: TGTGCCAGCAGCTTGGAACAGGGCTATGGCTACACCTTC. Residues: CASSLEQGYGYTF.

This clonotype was counted a few times. The V gene is TRBV19, the J gene TRBJ2-1; no clear D gene. The V end lost 3 bases, the J end lost 7 bases, and 16 bases lay between the germline ends. Germline CDR1 reads LNHDA; CDR2 reads SQIVND (reference sequence). The CDR3 runs 15 residues. The CDR3 spells CASSISAPPRNEQFF. The CDR3 nucleotides read TGTGCCAGTAGTATCTCGGCTCCCCCGAGGAATGAGCAGTTCTTC.

This clonotype occurred a few times. The V call is TRBV11-2, the J call TRBJ1-1; D is uncertain. The CDR3 is 13 residues long. V was trimmed by 6 bases and J by 1 base, leaving 9 bases between them. CDR1 and CDR2 (germline): SGHAT, FQNNGV. CDR3 DNA sequence: TGTGCCAGCAGACGTCCACAGAACACTGAAGCTTTCTTT. It encodes CASRRPQNTEAFF.

This clonotype has more than one count but fewer than ten. The chain uses TRBV6-5 and TRBJ2-2, with TRBD1 as a possible D gene (7 bases). The ends were cut back, 8 bases at V and 1 base at J, with 11 bases in the middle. The CDR3 runs to 14 residues. From germline, CDR1 is MNHEY and CDR2 SVGAGI. CDR3 bases: TGTGCCAGCGGGAGGACAGGGAACACCGGGGAGCTGTTTTTT. This encodes CASGRTGNTGELFF.

This clonotype showed up just a few times. V is TRBV2 and J is TRBJ2-1; D gene uncertain. From germline, CDR1 is SNHLY and CDR2 FYNNEI. Trimming removed 4 bases from V and 7 bases from J, with 5 bases in between. The CDR3 extends over 11 amino acids. DNA of the CDR3: TGTGCCAGCAGTGTTAGGAATGAGCAGTTCTTC. Its translation: CASSVRNEQFF.

This clonotype came up a few times. The gene calls are TRBV11-1 and TRBJ2-1; 7 nucleotides align to TRBD1. Germline V gene data show CDR1 as SGHAT and CDR2 as FQDESV (reference sequence). The CDR3 has 18 amino acids. Trimming at V came to 4 bases and at J to 4 bases, leaving 16 bases not matched to a gene. The CDR3 reads CASSSIQALDRAYNEQFF. CDR3 DNA: TGTGCCAGCAGCTCAATACAGGCTTTAGACAGGGCTTACAATGAGCAGTTCTTC. The variable domain in full, completed from reference TRBV11-1 and TRBJ2-1, reads EAEVAQSPRYKITEKSQAVAFWCDPISGHATLYWYRQILGQGPELLVQFQDESVVDDSQLPKDRFSAERLKGVDSTLKIQPAELGDSAMYLCASSSIQALDRAYNEQFFGPGTRLTVL.